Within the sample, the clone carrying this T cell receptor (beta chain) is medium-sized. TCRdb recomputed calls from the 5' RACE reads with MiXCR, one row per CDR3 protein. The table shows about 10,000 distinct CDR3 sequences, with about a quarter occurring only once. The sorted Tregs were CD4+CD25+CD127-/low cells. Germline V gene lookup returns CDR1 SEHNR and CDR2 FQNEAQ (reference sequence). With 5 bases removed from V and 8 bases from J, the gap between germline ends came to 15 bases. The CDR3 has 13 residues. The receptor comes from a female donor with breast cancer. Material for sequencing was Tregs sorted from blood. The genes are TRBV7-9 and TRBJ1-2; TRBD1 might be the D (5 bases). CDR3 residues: CASSRDPRRGYTF. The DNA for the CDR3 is TGTGCCAGCAGCCGGGACCCAAGGAGGGGCTACACCTTC.